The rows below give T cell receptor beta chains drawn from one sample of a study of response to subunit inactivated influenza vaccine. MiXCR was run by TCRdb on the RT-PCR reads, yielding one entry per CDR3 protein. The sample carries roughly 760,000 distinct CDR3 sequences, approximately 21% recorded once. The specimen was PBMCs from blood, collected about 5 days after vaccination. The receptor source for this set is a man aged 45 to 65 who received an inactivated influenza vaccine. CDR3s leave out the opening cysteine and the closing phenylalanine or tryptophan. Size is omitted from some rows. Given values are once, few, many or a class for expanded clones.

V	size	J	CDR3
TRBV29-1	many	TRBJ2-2	SVLGTGHTGELF
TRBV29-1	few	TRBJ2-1	SVEEIPGQF
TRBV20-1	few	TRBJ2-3	SAKAIERGLTDTQY
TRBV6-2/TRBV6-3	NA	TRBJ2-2	ASSETGVGTGELF
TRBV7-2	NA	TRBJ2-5	ASSLAPVTETQY
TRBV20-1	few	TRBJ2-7	SALIGAHTSEQY
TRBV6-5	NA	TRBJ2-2	ASSSLGGVTGELF
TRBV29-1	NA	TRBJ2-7	SVCDSYYEQY
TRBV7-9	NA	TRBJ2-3	ASSNRGQVRDTQY
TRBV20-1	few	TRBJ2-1	SASGWRGGLEQF
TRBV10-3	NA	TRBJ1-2	AISGGTAVNYGYT
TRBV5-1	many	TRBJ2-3	ASSLVGVGTDTQY
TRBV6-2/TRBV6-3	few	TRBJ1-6	ASRTDRGLSNSPLH
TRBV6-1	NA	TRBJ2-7	ASSGQKLKPEQY